This T cell receptor (beta chain) was obtained from a study of human T cells and chemical hapten exposure. The overall study: Patches that contained 0.01% DPC were applied to the upper back and read at 6 days. Whole-study findings and limits: Those TCRs sitting above 1 in 1000 frequency stayed the same with DPC sensitization.

In the case of this clonotype: The antigen is undetermined. It may be a read error: a sequence one base away is much more abundant.

The CDR3 spans 15 residues. CDR1 is DFQATT and CDR2 is SNEGSKA in the germline V gene (reference sequence). Trimming at V came to 5 bases and at J to 2 bases, leaving 6 bases not matched to a gene. MiXCR, run by TCRdb on the RACE reads, gives a single entry per CDR3 protein. The repertoire includes approximately 340,000 distinct CDR3 sequences, about 7% of them detected once, and 8% to 9% sits in the top ten. Time point in this sample: patch test 1, 2 weeks after DPC sensitization. The sample's treatment: therapeutic diphenylcyclopropenone sensitization with weekly scalp DPC. Sequencing started from total RNA isolated from unfractionated whole blood.

The receptor's source is a woman between 18 and 29 years old with alopecia areata. Some clones in this sample may be carry-over from other donors' samples. This chain connects TRBV20-1 to TRBJ2-3; 11 bases are shared with TRBD1. The input for sequencing was whole blood, taken in connection with sensitization to the hapten diphenylcyclopropenone (DPC). CDR3 protein: CSAAGQGGHTDTQYF. In nucleotides, the CDR3 is TGCAGTGCTGCGGGACAGGGGGGGCACACAGATACGCAGTATTTT.